These 13 T cell receptor beta chains were all obtained from the same sample, sequenced in a study of T cell responses to AZD1222 COVID-19 vaccine. The data were produced by immunoSEQ multiplex PCR, yet TCRdb's version contains in-frame clones alone and is incomplete. The sample has roughly 140,000 clones; 70% to 90% are singletons. The sample was peripheral blood, taken 28 days after the second AZD1222 dose. Receptor source: an adult who received the AZD1222 COVID-19 vaccine.

This rearrangement joins TRBV28 to TRBJ1-5; 9 nucleotides align to TRBD1. J was trimmed by 7 bases and V by 5 bases; bases with no gene match: 3. The CDR3 totals 13 residues. The germline gives CDR1 MDHEN, CDR2 SYDVKM. CDR3 sequence reads: CASSQDRGQPQHF. In DNA, the CDR3 is TGTGCCAGCAGTCAGGACAGGGGACAGCCCCAGCATTTT.

The V gene is TRBV24-1, the J gene TRBJ2-3; 10 nucleotides line up with TRBD2. The CDR3 extends over 16 amino acids. Germline V gene sequence: CDR1 KGHDR, CDR2 SFDVKD. V lost 6 bases, J lost 3 bases, and 8 bases stayed unmatched. CDR3 sequence: CATSRGSGGATDTQYF. CDR3 nucleotide sequence: TGTGCCACCAGTAGGGGGAGCGGGGGGGCGACAGATACGCAGTATTTT.

This chain links TRBV28 with TRBJ1-5; TRBD1 might be the D (5 bases). Trimming removed 6 bases from V and 3 bases from J, with 15 bases in between. This CDR3 contains 15 residues. In germline, CDR1 is MDHEN, CDR2 SYDVKM. The CDR3 spells CASREGLGDNQPQHF. For the CDR3, the DNA is TGTGCCAGCAGGGAGGGACTTGGGGACAATCAGCCCCAGCATTTT.

This chain joins TRBV28 and TRBJ2-2, with a tentative D call TRBD1 (6 bases). CDR1 MDHEN and CDR2 SYDVKM come from the germline V gene. The CDR3 runs 14 residues. V was trimmed by 7 bases and J by 1 base, leaving 10 bases between them. The CDR3 nucleotides are TGTGCCAGCATACCGGGACAGAACACCGGGGAGCTGTTTTTT. The encoded protein is CASIPGQNTGELFF.

This chain uses TRBV5-1 with TRBJ1-1; TRBD1 matches 9 bases. Germline-derived CDR1 and CDR2 are SGHRS and YFSETQ. J lost 1 base, V lost 4 bases, and 8 bases had no gene match. The CDR3 length is 16 residues. CDR3 in DNA: TGCGCCAGCAGCCCTGGACAGGGGATTGGGAACACTGAAGCTTTCTTT. It encodes CASSPGQGIGNTEAFF.

CDR3 in DNA: TGTGCCAGCTCACTTATAGCTGATAATTCACCCCTCCACTTT. Protein sequence: CASSLIADNSPLHF. The genes are TRBV25-1 and TRBJ1-6; D unclear. Trimming removed 8 bases from V and 5 bases from J, with 13 bases in between. The CDR3 sequence is 14 residues long. Germline V gives CDR1 MGHDK, CDR2 SYGVNS.

The rearrangement uses TRBV5-1 and TRBJ1-1; weak D call: TRBD1 (5 bases). V dropped 4 bases and J dropped 1 base, with 11 bases sitting between them. Germline CDR1 reads SGHRS; CDR2 reads YFSETQ. This CDR3 region has 14 residues. The CDR3 DNA sequence: TGCGCCAGCAGCGCCGGGACGGCGAACACTGAAGCTTTCTTT. This sequence encodes CASSAGTANTEAFF.

The chain carries TRBV30 and TRBJ1-1; no clear D gene. This CDR3 region has 10 residues. The germline gives CDR1 GTSNPN, CDR2 SVGIG (reference sequence). Trimming removed 5 bases at V and 3 bases at J, with 4 bases between. The CDR3, as DNA: TGTGCCTGGCGGGACACTGAAGCTTTCTTT. This encodes CAWRDTEAFF.

The V call is TRBV7-9, the J call TRBJ2-3; D not certain. Germline V lookup: CDR1 SEHNR, CDR2 FQNEAQ (reference sequence). The V gene lost 0 bases and the J gene lost 8 bases, with 6 bases spanning the gap. CDR3 length: 12 residues. CDR3 coding DNA: TGTGCCAGCAGCTTAGCGCTGGGTACGCAGTATTTT. It translates to CASSLALGTQYF.

In this sample, this clone turned up once. The chain carries TRBV15 and TRBJ1-2, with 9 nucleotides matching TRBD1. The CDR3 sequence is 15 residues long. V shed 2 bases and J 4 bases; nucleotides not matched to a gene: 5. Germline lookup yields CDR1 LNHNV and CDR2 YYDKDF (reference sequence). CDR3 region: CATSRRKGQGYGYTF. DNA for the CDR3: TGTGCCACCAGCAGACGTAAGGGACAGGGCTATGGCTACACCTTC.

CDR3 bases: TGTGCCAGCAGTTACCAGTATGGCTACACCTTC. This codes for CASSYQYGYTF. The chain recombines TRBV6-2 or TRBV6-3 with TRBJ1-2; D not resolved. The CDR3 contains 11 residues. Germline values: CDR1 MNHEY, CDR2 SVGEGT. V lost 2 bases and J 5 bases, leaving 3 bases between the germline ends.

This chain uses TRBV30 with TRBJ1-1, with 11 bases matching TRBD1. Germline loops: CDR1 GTSNPN, CDR2 SVGIG (reference sequence). With 3 bases clipped from V and 2 bases from J, the junction kept 8 bases outside the gene matches. The CDR3 has 16 residues. The CDR3 coding sequence is TGTGCCTGGAGCCACCTGAGGACAGGGGGCAACACTGAAGCTTTCTTT. Its translation is CAWSHLRTGGNTEAFF.

This chain connects TRBV27 to TRBJ2-3; 8 positions match TRBD2. After removal of 5 bases from V and 5 bases from J, the junction contained 6 bases not matched to a gene. The CDR3 runs to 14 residues. Germline CDR1 and CDR2: MNHEY and SMNVEV (reference sequence). This chain's CDR3 is CASSRGGALDTQYF. CDR3 DNA: TGTGCCAGCAGTCGGGGGGGGGCGTTAGATACGCAGTATTTT.